What follows are 27 T cell receptor beta chains derived from one specimen sequenced in a study of shared clonotypes between healthy human individuals. The naive CD8 population came from CD45RO-negative cells selected for CCR7, without terminally differentiated effector memory CD45RA+ cells. Method: immunoSEQ multiplex PCR; TCRdb's copy keeps in-frame clones and lacks some. The sample contains more than 2 million clones, roughly 94% of which appear only once. The source material was naive CD8+ T cells sorted from blood. All receptors derive from a man between 18 and 35 years old in good health.

This clone was counted once. This chain connects TRBV9 to TRBJ2-5, with TRBD2 identical over 9 bases. The CDR3 is made up of 14 amino acids. V was clipped by 3 bases and J by 5 bases; unmatched bases: 5. Germline CDR1 reads SGDLS; CDR2 reads YYNGEE. The CDR3 sequence is CASSGGGAWETQYF. CDR3 coding DNA: TGTGCCAGCAGCGGCGGGGGGGCCTGGGAGACCCAGTACTTC.

The CDR3 sequence is CASSVKGLSNQPQHF. CDR3 bases: TGTGCCAGCAGTGTGAAGGGGTTAAGCAATCAGCCCCAGCATTTT. V and J are TRBV6-1 and TRBJ1-5; the D gene is possibly TRBD1 (5 bases). Germline loops: CDR1 MNHNS, CDR2 SASEGT. V lost 4 bases and J 1 base, leaving 11 bases between the germline ends. CDR3 length equals 15 residues.

The chain is built from TRBV23-1 and TRBJ2-7; D unresolved. TRBV23-1 is filed as an ORF, its function uncertain. Deletions cut 0 bases from V and 0 bases from J, with 12 bases between. The CDR3 is 16 residues long. Here the CDR3 DNA reads TGCGCCAGCAGTCAATCGCAAAGGGCCCTCTCCTACGAGCAGTACTTC. This codes for CASSQSQRALSYEQYF.

V gene TRBV30 combines with J gene TRBJ2-7; 7 bases match TRBD1. Per germline, CDR1 GTSNPN and CDR2 SVGIG (reference sequence). The CDR3 consists of 14 residues. V lost 1 base to trimming and J lost 2 bases; unmatched junction nucleotides: 5. CDR3 sequence (DNA): TGTGCCTGGAGTGGGCAGGGGGTGGCCTACGAGCAGTACTTC. Amino acids: CAWSGQGVAYEQYF.

The chain is built from TRBV10-3 and TRBJ2-2; a possible D gene is TRBD1 (6 bases). Germline V gene data show CDR1 as ENHRY and CDR2 as SYGVKD. CDR3 size: 20 residues. Between the trimmed V and J ends, which lost 0 bases and 0 bases, there was a span of 20 bases. Here the CDR3 reads CAISESSQGTIRANTGELFF. In nucleotides, the CDR3 is TGTGCCATCAGTGAGTCGAGCCAGGGGACCATAAGAGCGAACACCGGGGAGCTGTTTTTT.

Regarding this clone: This CDR3 is also generated by other DNA sequences in the sample. The chain has TRBV6-5 and TRBJ2-7, with TRBD2 matching 10 bases. V dropped 2 bases and J dropped 7; count of bases not matched to a gene: 5. The length of the CDR3 is 14 residues. Germline values: CDR1 MNHEY, CDR2 SVGAGI. The CDR3 loop is CASSYGLAGVEQYF. The CDR3 DNA is TGTGCCAGCAGTTACGGGCTAGCGGGAGTGGAGCAGTACTTC.

The chain combines TRBV7-9 with TRBJ2-5; TRBD2 matches 12 bases. There are 16 residues in the CDR3. J lost 1 base, V lost 5 bases, and 5 bases had no gene match. Germline-derived CDR1 and CDR2 are SEHNR and FQNEAQ (reference sequence). CDR3 DNA sequence: TGTGCCAGCAGCACTCGACTAGCGGGGGCCCAAGAGACCCAGTACTTC. The encoded protein is CASSTRLAGAQETQYF.

The chain couples TRBV6-5 to TRBJ2-2, with D possibly TRBD1 on 5 matching bases. The V end lost 5 bases, the J end lost 5 bases, and 12 bases lay between the germline ends. In germline, CDR1 is MNHEY, CDR2 SVGAGI. The CDR3 consists of 14 residues. This CDR3 reads CASSHQGLTGELFF. CDR3 nucleotides: TGTGCCAGCAGTCATCAGGGTTTGACCGGGGAGCTGTTTTTT.

This clone was seen only once. This sequence joins TRBV28 and TRBJ2-2; 10 bases line up with TRBD2. Germline lookup yields CDR1 MDHEN and CDR2 SYDVKM. V was pared by 2 bases and J by 1 base, with 1 base of the junction left unmatched. The CDR3 extends over 16 amino acids. The CDR3 bases are TGTGCCAGCAGTTTACTAGCGGGGGAGAACACCGGGGAGCTGTTTTTT. Amino acid sequence: CASSLLAGENTGELFF.

The chain uses TRBV7-2 and TRBJ1-5; D might be TRBD1 (6 bases). The length of the CDR3 is 15 residues. Germline-derived CDR1 and CDR2 are SGHTA and FQGNSA. V shed 5 bases and J shed 0 bases, with 11 bases lying between them. The CDR3 spells CASSRGVYSNQPQHF. The CDR3 coding sequence is TGTGCCAGCAGCAGGGGGGTTTATAGCAATCAGCCCCAGCATTTT.

V and J are TRBV11-3 and TRBJ2-3, with 8 nucleotides matching TRBD2. The junction had 6 bases not matched to a gene; V was cut back by 1 base and J by 6 bases. The CDR3 loop spans 15 amino acids. Per the germline V gene, CDR1 is SGHNT and CDR2 is YENEEA. The CDR3 region has the DNA TGTGCCAGCAGCTTAGGGGTAGCGGGGCTGGATACGCAGTATTTT. It translates to CASSLGVAGLDTQYF.

The V and J genes are TRBV6-6 and TRBJ2-7; 7 nucleotides match TRBD1. There are 15 residues in the CDR3. The V gene end was trimmed by 5 bases and the J gene end by 2 bases; junction bases not matched to a gene: 9. Germline V gene lookup returns CDR1 MNHNY and CDR2 SVGAGI (reference sequence). CDR3 amino acids: CASSPDRVGTYEQYF. The CDR3 DNA sequence: TGTGCCAGCAGTCCCGACAGGGTAGGGACCTACGAGCAGTACTTC.

Note on this clone: The same CDR3 also results from other DNA sequences found in this sample. The chain is built from TRBV5-6 and TRBJ1-1, with D hard to call. Trimming took 0 bases from V and 4 from J, leaving 7 bases between them. CDR3 size: 13 residues. Looked up from germline, CDR1 is SGHDT and CDR2 is YYEEEE. The chain's CDR3 is CASSLGGSTEAFF. As DNA, the CDR3 is TGTGCCAGCAGCTTGGGGGGAAGCACTGAAGCTTTCTTT.

Comments on this clone: Other DNA sequences in this specimen translate into the identical CDR3. The rearrangement uses TRBV9 and TRBJ2-1; 12 positions agree with TRBD2. V shed 3 bases and J 7 bases; nucleotides not matched to a gene: 5. The germline V gene has CDR1 SGDLS and CDR2 YYNGEE. The CDR3 is 15 residues long. The CDR3 region has the DNA TGTGCCAGCAGCGAGGGACTAGCGGGCTTGAATGAGCAGTTCTTC. Translation: CASSEGLAGLNEQFF.

This chain links TRBV9 with TRBJ2-3; the D gene is possibly TRBD2 (6 bases). Trimming pared 0 bases from V and 2 bases from J, leaving 25 bases between. Germline V gene lookup returns CDR1 SGDLS and CDR2 YYNGEE. The CDR3 covers 20 residues. This chain's CDR3 is CASSVAAQGFAGSDTDTQYF. The CDR3 coding sequence is TGTGCCAGCAGCGTAGCTGCCCAGGGTTTTGCGGGAAGTGACACAGATACGCAGTATTTT.

The chain uses TRBV7-8 and TRBJ1-2; D might be TRBD1 (5 bases). CDR1 is SGHVS, CDR2 FQNEAQ, per germline. The CDR3 is made up of 15 amino acids. V was trimmed by 3 bases and J by 3 bases, leaving 14 bases between them. This chain's CDR3 is CASSFPEGTDYGYTF. CDR3 nucleotide sequence: TGTGCCAGCAGCTTTCCCGAGGGGACGGACTATGGCTACACCTTC.

V is TRBV7-8 and J is TRBJ1-6, with D possibly being TRBD1 (5 bases). The germline V gene has CDR1 SGHVS and CDR2 FQNEAQ. This CDR3 spans 18 amino acids. Between the trimmed V and J ends, which lost 4 bases and 6 bases, there was a span of 22 bases. The CDR3: CASSSSIGEPQGNSPLHF. The CDR3 bases are TGTGCCAGCAGCTCCTCAATAGGCGAGCCCCAGGGTAATTCACCCCTCCACTTT.

This clone has only one observation. The chain carries TRBV14 and TRBJ2-7; the D gene could be TRBD1 or TRBD2 (5 bases each). CDR1 is SGHDN, CDR2 FVKESK, per germline. Trimming removed 0 bases at V and 0 bases at J, with 9 bases between. CDR3 length equals 15 residues. The CDR3 is CASSQDGTSSYEQYF. DNA of the CDR3: TGTGCCAGCAGCCAAGACGGGACGAGCTCCTACGAGCAGTACTTC. Together with reference TRBV14 and TRBJ2-7, the CDR3 gives the full variable domain: EAGVTQFPSHSVIEKGQTVTLRCDPISGHDNLYWYRRVMGKEIKFLLHFVKESKQDESGMPNNRFLAERTGGTYSTLKVQPAELEDSGVYFCASSQDGTSSYEQYFGPGTRLTVT.

The rearrangement uses TRBV5-4 and TRBJ2-7, with D possibly being TRBD2 (6 bases). The germline V and J ends were trimmed by 4 bases and 5 bases, with 19 bases remaining between them. CDR3 length: 15 amino acids. Germline V CDR1 and CDR2: SGHNT, YYREEE (reference sequence). In DNA form, the CDR3 reads TGTGCCAGCAGCGCCTGGGAGGCAGGGACCCACGAGCAGTACTTC. It specifies CASSAWEAGTHEQYF.

The V gene is TRBV7-9, the J gene TRBJ2-5; 9 bases match TRBD1. The V gene end was trimmed by 5 bases and the J gene end by 0 bases; junction bases not matched to a gene: 16. Germline CDR1 SEHNR, CDR2 FQNEAQ (reference sequence). This CDR3 is 19 amino acids long. CDR3 sequence: CASSLPTGQGPLNQETQYF. CDR3 nucleotides: TGTGCCAGCAGCCTACCTACGGGACAGGGTCCTTTAAACCAAGAGACCCAGTACTTC.

The J gene is TRBJ2-7, the V gene TRBV27; D possibly uses TRBD1 or TRBD2 (6 bases each). The V end was cut by 6 bases, the J end by 3 bases, with 15 bases between. The germline V gene encodes CDR1 MNHEY and CDR2 SMNVEV (reference sequence). The CDR3 length is 14 residues. Here the CDR3 reads CASSHREALYEQYF. CDR3 nucleotide sequence: TGTGCCAGCAGCCACAGGGAGGCCCTCTACGAGCAGTACTTC.

The V call is TRBV6-5, the J call TRBJ2-3, with a possible D match to TRBD1 (5 bases). The V gene's germline CDR1 is MNHEY and CDR2 SVGAGI. The CDR3 loop spans 15 amino acids. V was pared by 0 bases and J by 4 bases, with 11 bases between. The CDR3 spells CASSYSKGLADTQYF. Written as DNA, the CDR3 is TGTGCCAGCAGTTACTCGAAGGGGTTGGCAGATACGCAGTATTTT.

DNA for the CDR3: TGTGCCAGCAGCGTCGAGTTTTCGACACTAAACACCGGGGAGCTGTTTTTT. It translates to CASSVEFSTLNTGELFF. The chain has TRBV5-4 and TRBJ2-2, with unresolved D. CDR3 length equals 17 residues. V was shortened by 4 bases and J by 2 bases, with 18 bases between the two germline ends. Germline loops: CDR1 SGHNT, CDR2 YYREEE (reference sequence).

This rearrangement joins TRBV2 to TRBJ2-2, with 14 bases lining up with TRBD2. Germline CDR1 SNHLY, CDR2 FYNNEI. Trimming took 6 bases from V and 5 from J; bases not matched to a gene: 5. This CDR3 has 16 amino acids. The CDR3 DNA is TGTGCCAGCAGGGGGACTAGCGGGAGCCGGACCGGGGAGCTGTTTTTT. It specifies CASRGTSGSRTGELFF.

The J gene is TRBJ2-7, the V gene TRBV9, with 7 nucleotides matching TRBD1. V gave up 5 bases and J gave up 5 bases; unmatched junction bases: 4. Germline assignment: CDR1 SGDLS and CDR2 YYNGEE. The CDR3 runs to 12 residues. The CDR3: CASSDRDDEQYF. Written as DNA, the CDR3 is TGTGCCAGCAGTGACAGGGACGACGAGCAGTACTTC.

This chain connects TRBV19 to TRBJ2-7; D might be TRBD2 (7 bases). Germline V gene lookup returns CDR1 LNHDA and CDR2 SQIVND (reference sequence). The CDR3 consists of 14 residues. Trimming shortened V by 3 bases and J by 3 bases, and 12 bases separated the two germline ends. The CDR3 nucleotides are TGTGCCAGTAGTATTTCGGGGGGCATCTACGAGCAGTACTTC. Residues: CASSISGGIYEQYF.

A single count supports this clone. The CDR3 bases are TGTGCTAGTGGTTTGGACCCCCCACAGGGTCCGGGTGGCTACACCTTC. This translates into CASGLDPPQGPGGYTF. This rearrangement joins TRBV12-5 to TRBJ1-2, with D possibly TRBD1 on 6 matching bases. Germline loops: CDR1 LGHNT, CDR2 FRNRAP. This CDR3 comprises 16 residues. Trimming pared 1 base from V and 7 bases from J, leaving 19 bases between.